These 10 T cell receptor beta chains were sequenced from one sample in a study of PD-1 blockade in classical Hodgkin lymphoma. There was relapse after autologous stem cell transplantation in every patient, and there was variation in brentuximab vedotin exposure. The assay was immunoSEQ multiplex PCR, and TCRdb's table has in-frame clones only and misses some. The sample has fewer than 100,000 clones; 80% to 95% are singletons. Here the sequenced sample was peripheral blood mononuclear cells (PBMCs), taken at baseline. These receptors originate from a human donor with classical Hodgkin lymphoma.

The chain joins TRBV5-6 to TRBJ2-1; D is possibly TRBD2 (6 bases). Germline V gene lookup returns CDR1 SGHDT and CDR2 YYEEEE. Trimming removed 1 base at V and 4 bases at J, with 12 bases between. The CDR3 runs to 15 residues. This CDR3 is CASSLRTTGYNEQFF. CDR3 coding DNA: TGTGCCAGCAGCTTGCGGACTACCGGATACAATGAGCAGTTCTTC.

The count of this clone is one. The CDR3 spells CAWSVSRDEQYF. CDR3 nucleotides: TGTGCCTGGAGTGTCAGCAGGGACGAGCAGTACTTC. The chain has TRBV30 and TRBJ2-7; a weak D match, TRBD1 (5 bases). This CDR3 region has 12 residues. Trimming took off 0 bases at V and 5 bases at J, with 8 bases between the two ends. CDR1 GTSNPN and CDR2 SVGIG come from the germline V gene (reference sequence).

V is TRBV2 and J is TRBJ2-7; the D gene is possibly TRBD1 (6 bases). V lost 4 bases and J lost 0, with 10 bases in between. CDR1 and CDR2 from the germline V gene are SNHLY and FYNNEI. The length of the CDR3 is 14 residues. The CDR3 region has the DNA TGTGCCAGCAGTGTCACAGGGAGCTCCTACGAGCAGTACTTC. Translating gives CASSVTGSSYEQYF.

This rearrangement joins TRBV11-2 to TRBJ1-1, with a possible D match to TRBD1 (6 bases). The germline CDR1 and CDR2 sequences are SGHAT and FQNNGV. V was pared by 5 bases and J by 1 base, with 23 bases between. The CDR3 contains 18 residues. In DNA, the CDR3 is TGTGCCAGCAGCCGCACCTCGCCAAGAGGGGGTGGGAACACTGAAGCTTTCTTT. Translated: CASSRTSPRGGGNTEAFF.

The CDR3 DNA reads TGCAGCGTTGATTACGCGGGAGAAATCAATGAGCAGTTCTTC. Its translation is CSVDYAGEINEQFF. The rearrangement uses TRBV29-1 and TRBJ2-1, with 7 bases lining up with TRBD2. J gave up 6 bases and V 3 bases, and 8 bases lay outside the gene matches. This CDR3 comprises 14 residues. CDR1 is SQVTM, CDR2 ANQGSEA, per germline.

CDR3 bases: TGTGCCTGGAGGATACAGGGGAACTATGGCTACACCTTC. Its translation: CAWRIQGNYGYTF. The chain recombines TRBV30 with TRBJ1-2; 7 nucleotides align to TRBD1. Trimming at V came to 3 bases and at J to 2 bases, leaving 3 bases not matched to a gene. The CDR3 has 13 amino acids. Per the germline V gene, CDR1 is GTSNPN and CDR2 is SVGIG (reference sequence).

A note on this clone: This specimen includes other DNA sequences encoding the same CDR3. The CDR3 DNA is TGTGCCAGCAGCGTAGAGGGGGGCCCCTACAATGAGCAGTTCTTC. This gives the protein CASSVEGGPYNEQFF. The gene calls are TRBV9 and TRBJ2-1; perhaps D is TRBD1 or TRBD2 (6 bases each). CDR3 length equals 15 residues. Germline values: CDR1 SGDLS, CDR2 YYNGEE. With 0 bases removed from V and 2 bases from J, the gap between germline ends came to 9 bases.

The V and J genes are TRBV30 and TRBJ2-7; TRBD1 matches 7 bases. This CDR3 has 12 amino acids. Germline-derived CDR1 and CDR2 are GTSNPN and SVGIG (reference sequence). With V trimmed by 7 bases and J by 3 bases, 6 bases remained unmatched. The chain's CDR3 is CAFHDRDYEQYF. As DNA, the CDR3 is TGTGCCTTTCACGACAGGGACTACGAGCAGTACTTC.

The V and J genes are TRBV5-1 and TRBJ2-7; D unresolved. The V gene lost 2 bases and the J gene lost 2 bases, with 8 bases spanning the gap. CDR1 and CDR2 from the germline V gene are SGHRS and YFSETQ. The CDR3 sequence is 13 residues long. The DNA of the CDR3 is TGCGCCAGCAGCTTACTGCCAGCCTACGAGCAGTACTTC. This sequence encodes CASSLLPAYEQYF. The entire variable domain, with the rest obtained from reference TRBV5-1 and TRBJ2-7, is as follows: KAGVTQTPRYLIKTRGQQVTLSCSPISGHRSVSWYQQTPGQGLQFLFEYFSETQRNKGNFPGRFSGRQFSNSRSEMNVSTLELGDSALYLCASSLLPAYEQYFGPGTRLTVT.

As regards this clone: An end of the junction differs from the germline gene, which may be a read error. The chain employs TRBV7-3 and TRBJ2-2; 10 bases are shared with TRBD1. Germline CDR1 reads SGHTA; CDR2 reads FQGTGA. The CDR3 sequence is 13 residues long. The CDR3 loop reads CASSLAGQGGLFF. DNA of the CDR3: TGTGCCAGCAGCTTAGCCGGACAGGGGGGGCTGTTTTTT.